These 11 T cell receptor beta chains came from one sample sequenced in a study of T-cell reconstitution after alpha-beta-depleted transplantation in children. Researchers prepared the TCRbeta library using unique molecular identifiers, the study reports. MiXCR, applied by TCRdb to the PCR reads, yields one record per CDR3 protein. Here the sample spans around 450,000 distinct CDR3 sequences, about 10% being singletons. The sample here was PBMCs, taken before TCRalphabeta/CD19-depleted stem cell transplant. The receptors derive from a child under 10 years old with inherited bone marrow failure, due to receive a stem cell transplant.

This clonotype appeared a single time. The V and J genes are TRBV6-1 and TRBJ1-2; 7 nucleotides match TRBD1. The CDR3 loop spans 15 amino acids. With V trimmed by 5 bases and J by 4 bases, 10 bases remained unmatched. The V gene's germline CDR1 is MNHNS and CDR2 SASEGT. CDR3 sequence reads: CASSRISGQIYGYTF. The CDR3 region has the DNA TGTGCCAGCAGTCGAATATCGGGACAGATCTATGGCTACACCTTC.

The table lists this clonotype with many counts. This chain links TRBV29-1 with TRBJ2-7, with TRBD1 identical over 7 bases. This CDR3 region has 14 residues. After removal of 0 bases from V and 3 bases from J, the junction contained 5 bases not matched to a gene. Germline V gene data show CDR1 as SQVTM and CDR2 as ANQGSEA. The CDR3 spells CSVEDRGRGYEQYF. As DNA, the CDR3 is TGCAGCGTTGAAGACAGGGGGAGAGGCTACGAGCAGTACTTC.

This clonotype appeared many times. The rearrangement uses TRBV4-2 and TRBJ2-3; 10 positions agree with TRBD2. CDR1 and CDR2 (germline): LGHNA, YNFKEQ. The CDR3 runs to 16 residues. Unmatched junction bases numbered 5, after V lost 4 bases and J lost 1 base. The CDR3: CASSLITSGGTDTQYF. CDR3 nucleotide sequence: TGTGCCAGCAGCCTTATTACTAGCGGGGGCACAGATACGCAGTATTTT.

This clonotype came up a few times. The chain is built from TRBV20-1 and TRBJ2-7; D is unresolved. The CDR3 has 12 residues. The germline V gene encodes CDR1 DFQATT and CDR2 SNEGSKA (reference sequence). V gave up 4 bases and J gave up 0 bases, with 7 bases separating them. Written as DNA, the CDR3 is TGCAGTGCTATGACTGCCTCCTACGAGCAGTACTTC. Translating gives CSAMTASYEQYF.

V gene TRBV19 combines with J gene TRBJ2-7; the D is unclear. The CDR3 sequence is 16 residues long. Germline CDR1 is LNHDA and CDR2 is SQIVND (reference sequence). Trimming took 0 bases from V and 1 from J, leaving 13 bases between them. CDR3 nucleotide sequence: TGTGCCAGTAGTATAGACGGCGGAACAAATTCCTACGAGCAGTACTTC. Its protein product is CASSIDGGTNSYEQYF.

This clonotype was observed a few times. The rearrangement links TRBV7-2 to TRBJ1-1, with 8 bases aligning to TRBD1. Germline V gene data show CDR1 as SGHTA and CDR2 as FQGNSA. V dropped 3 bases and J dropped 4; count of bases not matched to a gene: 7. The CDR3 has 15 residues. CDR3 residues: CASSLTFDRGTEAFF. CDR3 DNA: TGTGCCAGCAGCTTGACCTTTGACAGGGGCACTGAAGCTTTCTTT. The whole variable domain, remainder taken from reference TRBV7-2 and TRBJ1-1, is GAGVSQSPSNKVTEKGKDVELRCDPISGHTALYWYRQSLGQGLEFLIYFQGNSAPDKSGLPSDRFSAERTGGSVSTLTIQRTQQEDSAVYLCASSLTFDRGTEAFFGQGTRLTVV.

This clonotype was counted between two and nine times. The rearrangement joins TRBV20-1 to TRBJ2-7; 7 bases match TRBD1. The CDR3 sequence is 15 residues long. Germline V gives CDR1 DFQATT, CDR2 SNEGSKA (reference sequence). The junction had 11 bases not matched to a gene; V was cut back by 2 bases and J by 4 bases. CDR3 nucleotides: TGCAGTGCTAGACCTTTAACAGGGGATGGGTACGAGCAGTACTTC. Translated, it gives CSARPLTGDGYEQYF.

This clonotype was counted at least ten times. The chain uses TRBV27 and TRBJ2-7; TRBD1 matches 10 bases. This CDR3 is 14 amino acids long. J was trimmed by 5 bases and V by 6 bases; bases with no gene match: 7. From germline, CDR1 is MNHEY and CDR2 SMNVEV (reference sequence). CDR3 coding DNA: TGTGCCAGCAGGAAACGGGACAGGGGCCACGAGCAGTACTTC. It is translated as CASRKRDRGHEQYF.

In this sample, this clonotype turned up a few times. The J gene is TRBJ2-7, the V gene TRBV28; possible D gene TRBD2, 6 bases. CDR1 and CDR2 from the germline V gene are MDHEN and SYDVKM. V shed 3 bases and J shed 4 bases, with 13 bases lying between them. This CDR3 comprises 14 residues. The CDR3 is CASSFGGTEYEQYF. As DNA, the CDR3 is TGTGCCAGCAGTTTCGGCGGGACTGAATACGAGCAGTACTTC. Complete variable domain (other parts from reference TRBV28 and TRBJ2-7): DVKVTQSSRYLVKRTGEKVFLECVQDMDHENMFWYRQDPGLGLRLIYFSYDVKMKEKGDIPEGYSVSREKKERFSLILESASTNQTSMYLCASSFGGTEYEQYFGPGTRLTVT.

This sequence joins TRBV5-1 and TRBJ2-5, with D perhaps matching TRBD1 (8 bases). Between the trimmed V and J ends, which lost 0 bases and 5 bases, there was a span of 17 bases. Looked up from germline, CDR1 is SGHRS and CDR2 is YFSETQ. CDR3 length equals 16 residues. The CDR3 nucleotides read TGCGCCAGCAGCTTGGCCGACCCACAGGGGGGGGAGACCCAGTACTTC. Translating gives CASSLADPQGGETQYF.

V gene TRBV7-9 combines with J gene TRBJ2-7; D may correspond to TRBD1 or TRBD2 (6 bases each). Germline CDR1 reads SEHNR; CDR2 reads FQNEAQ (reference sequence). This CDR3 is 15 amino acids long. Trimming pared 5 bases from V and 2 bases from J, leaving 16 bases between. This chain's CDR3 is CASSEGGTPPYEQYF. The CDR3 DNA reads as TGTGCCAGCAGCGAAGGGGGGACACCTCCCTACGAGCAGTACTTC.